These T cell receptor beta chains were read from a single sample in a study of blood T cell repertoires in COVID-19. The table came from immunoSEQ multiplex PCR; TCRdb's copy has only in-frame clones and leaves some out. This table holds fewer than 65,000 clones, 75% to 90% found once. Specimen: peripheral blood. These receptor sequences come from a man younger than 40 with COVID-19, enrolled during active disease. CDR3s leave out the opening cysteine and the closing phenylalanine or tryptophan.

CDR3	V	J
ATSDPGEGMDIQY	TRBV24-1	TRBJ2-4
AYSQGYSEAF	TRBV30	TRBJ1-1
ASSGAEGPQH	TRBV9	TRBJ1-5
SVDSTGSGGYT	TRBV29-1	TRBJ1-2
ASIPPGRTEAF	TRBV28	TRBJ1-1
ASSYSGTSGRGEQY	TRBV6-6	TRBJ2-7
ASTTRGGGYNEQF	TRBV5-6	TRBJ2-1
ASSPPPGGNSPLH	TRBV18	TRBJ1-6
ASSQGGLSSYEQY	TRBV14	TRBJ2-7
AWSLPDRVTYGYT	TRBV30	TRBJ1-2
ASSSSGRALRSGEQY	TRBV3-1/TRBV3-2	TRBJ2-7
ASSTTGATDTQY	TRBV19	TRBJ2-3
ASSYVVSGNTIY	TRBV6-2/TRBV6-3	TRBJ1-3
ASDDRGEGQETQY	TRBV2	TRBJ2-5
ASSFRGGKQPQH	TRBV7-2	TRBJ1-5
ASSVSRDSYEQY	TRBV10-1	TRBJ2-7
ASGGRTDQPQH	TRBV12-3/TRBV12-4	TRBJ1-5
ASASGSSFEQY	TRBV11-2	TRBJ2-7
ASSVSGQGMNTEAF	TRBV9	TRBJ1-1
ASSLEGQGDGTGELF	TRBV7-6	TRBJ2-2
AISEGQESYNEQF	TRBV10-3	TRBJ2-1
ASSKEGRGSHEQY	TRBV21-1	TRBJ2-7
ASGGREWYSNQPQH	TRBV19	TRBJ1-5
ASSPGQGDVYGYT	TRBV18	TRBJ1-2
ATGAFSDTQY	TRBV24-1	TRBJ2-3
ASSWGQGRAEAF	TRBV5-1	TRBJ1-1
ASSGGLAVSYNEQF	TRBV27	TRBJ2-1
ASSPYGRAQNTEAF	TRBV4-1	TRBJ1-1
ASSGSGTGDTQY	TRBV6-4	TRBJ2-3
ASSELTGELF	TRBV10-1	TRBJ2-2
ASSPRDRGDAF	TRBV5-4	TRBJ1-1
ASSYNPYTGGITGELF	TRBV6-2/TRBV6-3	TRBJ2-2
ASKHGGTNRFGNTIY	TRBV28	TRBJ1-3
ASSSGLSDGYT	TRBV6-5	TRBJ1-2
ASTPVGAGELF	TRBV28	TRBJ2-2
SAESGVSYNEQF	TRBV29-1	TRBJ2-1
AGEGDTDTQY	TRBV30	TRBJ2-3
ASSPMGGGLEKLF	TRBV7-9	TRBJ1-4
AWSVERAWAGELF	TRBV30	TRBJ2-2
ASKTSRLVSYEQY	TRBV2	TRBJ2-7